This T cell receptor beta chain was sequenced for a study of blood T cell repertoires in COVID-19. CDR3 length equals 14 residues. Germline-derived CDR1 and CDR2 are SGDLS and YYNGEE. V was cut by 2 bases and J by 0 bases, with 8 bases left in between. Sequencing used immunoSEQ multiplex PCR; TCRdb keeps in-frame clones, though not all of them. The data hold around 220,000 clones, with roughly 80% observed a single time. The clonotype was recovered from a woman older than 75 with COVID-19, enrolled during active disease. The sample was peripheral blood. The rearrangement links TRBV9 to TRBJ1-2; D remains unclear. CDR3 protein: CASSVLETNYGYTF. CDR3 bases: TGTGCCAGCAGCGTCCTGGAGACTAACTATGGCTACACCTTC. The whole variable domain, remainder taken from reference TRBV9 and TRBJ1-2, is DSGVTQTPKHLITATGQRVTLRCSPRSGDLSVYWYQQSLDQGLQFLIQYYNGEERAKGNILERFSAQQFPDLHSELNLSSLELGDSALYFCASSVLETNYGYTFGSGTRLTVV.